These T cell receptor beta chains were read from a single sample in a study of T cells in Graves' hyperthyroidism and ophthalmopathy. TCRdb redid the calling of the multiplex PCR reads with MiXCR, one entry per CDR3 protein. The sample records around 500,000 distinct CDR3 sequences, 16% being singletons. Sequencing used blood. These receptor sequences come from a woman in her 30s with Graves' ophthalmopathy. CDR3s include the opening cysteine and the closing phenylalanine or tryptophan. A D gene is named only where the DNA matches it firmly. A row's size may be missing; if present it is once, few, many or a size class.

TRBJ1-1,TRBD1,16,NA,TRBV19,CASSIVQGPVNTEAFF,TGTGCCAGTAGTATAGTACAGGGGCCAGTGAACACTGAAGCTTTCTTT
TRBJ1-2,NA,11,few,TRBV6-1,CASSEARSDTF,TGTGCCAGCAGTGAAGCTCGGTCGGACACCTTC
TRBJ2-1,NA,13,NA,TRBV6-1,CASSRELYNEQFF,TGTGCCAGCAGTCGCGAACTCTACAATGAGCAGTTCTTC
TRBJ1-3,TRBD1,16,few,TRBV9,CASSGRQGTSGNTIYF,TGTGCCAGCAGCGGAAGACAGGGCACCTCTGGAAACACCATATATTTT
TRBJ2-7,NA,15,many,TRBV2,CASSERSRTDYEQYF,TGTGCCAGCAGTGAAAGATCGAGGACAGACTACGAGCAGTACTTC
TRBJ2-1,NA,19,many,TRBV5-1,CASSLVLQGTLPMYNEQFF,TGCGCCAGCAGCTTGGTCTTACAGGGGACTCTACCGATGTACAATGAGCAGTTCTTC
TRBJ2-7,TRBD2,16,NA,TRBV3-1,CASSLRLAGLSYEQYF,TGTGCCAGCAGCCTACGACTAGCGGGACTGTCCTACGAGCAGTACTTC
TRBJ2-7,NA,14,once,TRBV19,CASSDGASAYEQYF,TGTGCCAGTAGTGATGGGGCCTCAGCCTACGAGCAGTACTTC
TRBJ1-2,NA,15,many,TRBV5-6,CASNSPGRTNYGYTF,TGTGCCAGCAATTCCCCGGGCAGGACTAACTATGGCTACACCTTC
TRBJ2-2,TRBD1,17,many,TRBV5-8,CASSLVGQPTNTGELFF,TGTGCCAGCAGCTTGGTGGGACAGCCGACGAACACCGGGGAGCTGTTTTTT
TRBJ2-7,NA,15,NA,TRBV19,CASSPLYRASGEQYF,TGTGCCAGTAGTCCCCTTTACAGGGCGTCTGGGGAGCAGTACTTC
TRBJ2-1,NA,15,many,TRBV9,CASSVDGAKYNEQFF,TGTGCCAGCAGCGTAGACGGAGCCAAATACAATGAGCAGTTCTTC
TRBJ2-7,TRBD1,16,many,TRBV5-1,CASSLEGQGISYEQYF,TGCGCCAGCAGCTTGGAGGGACAGGGAATCTCCTACGAGCAGTACTTC
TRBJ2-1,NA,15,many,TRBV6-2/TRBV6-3,CASSYSTRLVDEQFF,TGTGCCAGCAGTTACTCGACTAGATTGGTGGATGAGCAGTTCTTC
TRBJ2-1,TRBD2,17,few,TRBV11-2,CASSRPKLERETREQFF,TGTGCCAGCAGCCGCCCCAAACTCGAGCGGGAGACGAGGGAGCAGTTCTTC
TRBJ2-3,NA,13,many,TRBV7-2,CASSPYPADTQYF,TGTGCCAGCTCACCATACCCAGCAGATACGCAGTATTTT
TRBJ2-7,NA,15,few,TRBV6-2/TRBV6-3,CASSYHGKPRDEQYF,TGTGCCAGCAGTTACCACGGGAAGCCTAGGGACGAGCAGTACTTC
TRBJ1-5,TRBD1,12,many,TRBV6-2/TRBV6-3,CASSSGGQPQHF,TGTGCCAGCAGTTCAGGGGGTCAGCCCCAGCATTTT
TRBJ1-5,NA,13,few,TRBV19,CASSERRGQPQHF,TGTGCCAGTAGTGAGAGAAGGGGTCAGCCCCAGCATTTT
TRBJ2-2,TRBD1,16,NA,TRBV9,CASSARTGVNTGELFF,TGTGCCAGCAGCGCAAGGACAGGGGTCAACACCGGGGAGCTGTTTTTT
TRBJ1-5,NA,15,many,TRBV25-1,CASSGGGSGNQPQHF,TGTGCCAGCAGTGGGGGCGGCTCAGGCAATCAGCCCCAGCATTTT
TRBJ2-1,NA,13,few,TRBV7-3,CVSSLSQNNEQFF,TGTGTCAGCAGCTTAAGTCAGAACAATGAGCAGTTCTTC
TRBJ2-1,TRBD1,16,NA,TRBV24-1,CATSDRRDSLGDEQFF,TGTGCCACCAGTGATCGCCGGGACAGCCTCGGGGATGAGCAGTTCTTC
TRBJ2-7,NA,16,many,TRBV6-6,CASSYSRTFGSYEQYF,TGTGCCAGCAGTTACTCGAGAACGTTCGGCTCCTACGAGCAGTACTTC
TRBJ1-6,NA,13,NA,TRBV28,CASRGLVNSPLHF,TGTGCCAGTCGAGGGTTGGTCAATTCACCCCTCCACTTT
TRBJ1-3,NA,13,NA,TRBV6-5,CASSYSTGNTIYF,TGTGCCAGCAGTTACTCGACTGGAAACACCATATATTTT
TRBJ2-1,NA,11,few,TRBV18,CASSDMSGQFF,TGTGCCAGCTCAGACATGAGCGGACAGTTCTTC
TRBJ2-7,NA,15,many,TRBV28,CASSGSTGPTYEQYF,TGTGCCAGCAGTGGATCTACAGGGCCAACCTACGAGCAGTACTTC
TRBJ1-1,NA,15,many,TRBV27,CASSPQQAMNTEAFF,TGTGCCAGCAGTCCCCAACAGGCTATGAACACTGAAGCTTTCTTT
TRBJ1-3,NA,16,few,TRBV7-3,CASSLVQGSSGNTIYF,TGTGCCAGCAGCTTGGTCCAGGGAAGCTCTGGAAACACCATATATTTT
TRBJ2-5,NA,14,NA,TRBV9,CASSPRRDQETQYF,TGTGCCAGCAGCCCACGCAGGGACCAAGAGACCCAGTACTTC
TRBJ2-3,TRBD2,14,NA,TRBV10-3,CAISIAGEEDTQYF,TGTGCCATCAGTATAGCGGGAGAGGAAGATACGCAGTATTTT
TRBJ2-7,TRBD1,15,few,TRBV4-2,CASSQAGTGDHEQYF,TGTGCCAGCAGCCAAGCCGGGACAGGGGACCACGAGCAGTACTTC
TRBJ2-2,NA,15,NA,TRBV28,CASSPIRDHTGELFF,TGTGCCAGCAGTCCTATCCGGGACCACACCGGGGAGCTGTTTTTT
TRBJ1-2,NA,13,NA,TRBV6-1,CASSPRTIFGYTF,TGTGCCAGCAGCCCCAGGACAATTTTTGGCTACACCTTC
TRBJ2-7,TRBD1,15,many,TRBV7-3,CASTDYHRGAYEQYF,TGTGCCAGCACCGATTACCACAGGGGGGCCTACGAGCAGTACTTC
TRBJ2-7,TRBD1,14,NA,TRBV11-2,CASSRDREGYEQYF,TGTGCCAGCAGCCGGGACAGGGAAGGTTACGAGCAGTACTTC
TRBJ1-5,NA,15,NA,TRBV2,CASILSRDIVQPQHF,TGTGCCAGCATTCTTTCCCGGGACATAGTACAGCCCCAGCATTTT
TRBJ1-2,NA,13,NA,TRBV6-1,CASTRGVGYGYTF,TGTGCCAGCACCAGGGGTGTAGGCTATGGCTACACCTTC
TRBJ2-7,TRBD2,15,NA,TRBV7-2,CASSQTSGFTYEQYF,TGTGCCAGCAGCCAAACTAGCGGCTTTACCTACGAGCAGTACTTC
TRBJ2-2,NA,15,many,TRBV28,CASSPGNRDTGELFF,TGTGCCAGCAGCCCCGGAAATAGGGACACCGGGGAGCTGTTTTTT
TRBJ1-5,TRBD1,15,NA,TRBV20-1,CSAGTGPTSNQPQHF,TGCAGTGCTGGGACAGGGCCGACGAGCAATCAGCCCCAGCATTTT
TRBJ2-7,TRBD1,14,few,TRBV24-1,CATSDSGQGARQYF,TGTGCCACCAGTGATTCCGGACAGGGGGCGCGGCAGTACTTC
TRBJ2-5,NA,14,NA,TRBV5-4,CASSVRGVQETQYF,TGTGCCAGCAGCGTGAGGGGAGTACAAGAGACCCAGTACTTC
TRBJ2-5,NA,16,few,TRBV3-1,CASSIRGVRYQETQYF,TGTGCCAGCAGCATAAGGGGGGTTAGGTACCAAGAGACCCAGTACTTC
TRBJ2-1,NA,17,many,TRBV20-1,CSASPLGAGISANEQFF,TGCAGTGCTAGTCCCCTGGGTGCCGGGATCAGTGCGAATGAGCAGTTCTTC
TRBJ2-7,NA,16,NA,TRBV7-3,CASSLYPYPGTYEQYF,TGTGCCAGCAGCTTATATCCCTACCCTGGAACCTACGAGCAGTACTTC
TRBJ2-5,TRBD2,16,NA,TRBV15,CATSRDVTSGEETQYF,TGTGCCACCAGCAGAGATGTGACTAGCGGGGAAGAGACCCAGTACTTC
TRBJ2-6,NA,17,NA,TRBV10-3,CAISAYVLGAGANVLTF,TGTGCCATCAGTGCTTACGTTCTGGGGGCTGGGGCCAACGTCCTGACTTTC
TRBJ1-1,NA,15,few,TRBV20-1,CSARGTVDWNTEAFF,TGCAGTGCTAGAGGGACGGTTGACTGGAACACTGAAGCTTTCTTT
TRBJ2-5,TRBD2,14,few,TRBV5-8,CASSLGTSSATQYF,TGTGCCAGCAGCTTAGGGACTAGCTCGGCGACCCAGTACTTC
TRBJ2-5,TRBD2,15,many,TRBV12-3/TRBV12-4,CASSKLAGGQKTQYF,TGTGCCAGCAGTAAACTAGCGGGAGGTCAAAAGACCCAGTACTTC
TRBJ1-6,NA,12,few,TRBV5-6,CASSLERGSLHF,TGTGCCAGCAGCTTGGAACGGGGATCCCTCCACTTT
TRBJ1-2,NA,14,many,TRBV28,CASQPGGAGYGYTF,TGTGCCAGCCAACCCGGGGGGGCAGGCTATGGCTACACCTTC
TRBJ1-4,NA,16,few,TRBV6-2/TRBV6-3,CASSYIPSGTDEKLFF,TGTGCCAGCAGTTACATCCCCTCCGGGACGGATGAAAAACTGTTTTTT
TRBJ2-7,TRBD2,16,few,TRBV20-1,CSAEPSGTSGSDEQYF,TGCAGTGCCGAGCCCTCGGGGACTAGCGGGAGTGACGAGCAGTACTTC
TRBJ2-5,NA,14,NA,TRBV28,CASSFGQYQETQYF,TGTGCCAGCAGTTTCGGACAGTACCAAGAGACCCAGTACTTC
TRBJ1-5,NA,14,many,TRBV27,CASSLSRTDQPQHF,TGTGCCAGCAGTTTATCGCGTACTGATCAGCCCCAGCATTTT
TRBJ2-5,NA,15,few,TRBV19,CASSIQGASQETQYF,TGTGCCAGTAGTATCCAAGGCGCCAGCCAAGAGACCCAGTACTTC